Detailed here is one TCR beta chain. These data are taken from a study of blood T cell repertoires in COVID-19. CDR1 is SGHKS, CDR2 YYEKEE, per germline (reference sequence). The CDR3 totals 12 residues. Trimming pared 4 bases from V and 7 bases from J, leaving 11 bases between. Data came from immunoSEQ multiplex PCR; TCRdb stores just in-frame clones and leaves some out. The sample contains some 180,000 clones, roughly 88% of which appear only once. The chain has TRBV5-5 and TRBJ2-5; D unclear. The sequence was collected from a woman aged 40 to 49 with COVID-19, enrolled during active disease. The specimen sequenced was peripheral blood. The CDR3 DNA follows: TGTGCCAGCAGCCTTTGGTCGGGGACCCAGTACTTC. Protein: CASSLWSGTQYF.